The 3 T cell receptor beta chains given below trace back to one sample, sequenced in a study of CD8+ T cells in alopecia areata (dated by TCRdb to the late 2010s). The time point label for this specimen denotes: around 24 weeks on oral tofacitinib. Reading the label with the study, this specimen's treatment or condition is: oral pan-JAK inhibitor, 5-10 mg twice daily. The method was the immunoSEQ multiplex PCR assay. RNA was extracted from all samples and reverse transcribed into cDNA as template for TCR sequencing. TCRdb mirrors the immuneACCESS table, restricted to in-frame sequences. Some clones are absent from its copies; in checked studies, under half trace to an unresolved V gene, and the reason for the others is unknown. This sample is represented by under 200,000 clones; approximately 60% of them were singletons. Together, the top ten hold 12% to 15% of the sample. This specimen was CD4+ T cells sorted from blood, taken at week 24, from a patient treated with tofacitinib. These receptors were taken from a human donor with alopecia areata.

This clone was recorded a few times. The chain combines TRBV11-3 with TRBJ2-2; D remains unclear. Trimming left V 5 bases short and J 7 bases short, with 14 bases between. The CDR3 is 14 residues long. The germline CDR1 and CDR2 sequences are SGHNT and YENEEA. CDR3 sequence: CASSPTSSIGELFF. The CDR3 DNA reads as TGTGCCAGCAGCCCCACGTCGTCGATCGGGGAGCTGTTTTTT.

The V gene is TRBV5-1, the J gene TRBJ2-2, with TRBD1 identical over 9 bases. This CDR3 has 15 amino acids. V shed 0 bases and J 7 bases; nucleotides not matched to a gene: 4. Germline assignment: CDR1 SGHRS and CDR2 YFSETQ. The CDR3 DNA reads TGCGCCAGCAGCTTGGTGGACAGGGGAAGCGGGGAGCTGTTTTTT. Encoded protein: CASSLVDRGSGELFF.

The chain has TRBV30 and TRBJ1-1, with TRBD1 matching over 8 bases. Unmatched junction bases numbered 12, after V lost 3 bases and J lost 6 bases. CDR3 length: 15 amino acids. The germline V gene encodes CDR1 GTSNPN and CDR2 SVGIG (reference sequence). CDR3 amino acids: CAWSFRRGLSAEAFF. The CDR3 DNA reads TGTGCCTGGAGCTTCCGCAGGGGGCTAAGCGCTGAAGCTTTCTTT.